These T cell receptor beta chains were read from a single sample in a study of blood T cell repertoires in COVID-19. Sequenced by immunoSEQ multiplex PCR; TCRdb stores in-frame clones only, minus some. The sample carries some 98,000 clones, approximately 80% recorded once. Material: peripheral blood. These receptors were taken from a man in his 70s with active or convalescent COVID-19. Both conserved end residues are part of each CDR3. The D gene is left open where the match is weak. Clone size, where shown, is once, few, many, or a class for clones that have expanded.

j_call v_call d_call clone_size cdr3_nt cdr3_aa
TRBJ2-6 TRBV3-1/TRBV3-2 NA NA TGTGCCAGCAGCCAAGTCCTGAGGGCTGGGGCCAACGTCCTGACTTTC CASSQVLRAGANVLTF
TRBJ1-2 TRBV18 NA NA TGTGCCAGCTCCCAAGGACAGCCCTATGGCTACACCTTC CASSQGQPYGYTF
TRBJ2-1 TRBV7-2 TRBD2 NA TGTGCCAGCAGCTTAGTCGCCTTGAGCGGGGGGGTCGACAATGAGCAGTTCTTC CASSLVALSGGVDNEQFF
TRBJ2-1 TRBV19 NA NA TGTGCCAGTAGTAGGGTGGGCGCATACAATGAGCAGTTCTTC CASSRVGAYNEQFF
TRBJ2-5 TRBV5-1 TRBD2 NA TGCGCCAGCAGCCTCTTAGCGGGGGGGGGCCAAGAGACCCAGTACTTC CASSLLAGGGQETQYF
TRBJ2-1 TRBV3-1/TRBV3-2 NA NA TGTGCCAGCAGCCAAGAAAAGGGCGGGGCGATCTACAATGAGCAGTTCTTC CASSQEKGGAIYNEQFF
TRBJ2-7 TRBV19 NA NA TGTGCCAGTAGTATCGGGGGTTACGAGCAGTACTTC CASSIGGYEQYF
TRBJ2-5 TRBV7-9 NA NA TGTGCCAGCAGCTTAGGAAGACTAATCCCACGTATGGAGACCCAGTACTTC CASSLGRLIPRMETQYF
TRBJ2-3 TRBV7-2 NA NA TGTGCCAGCAGCTTAGAAGGAGGGAATACGCAGTATTTT CASSLEGGNTQYF
TRBJ1-2 TRBV18 NA few TGTGCCAGCTCACCAAGCGGAGACTATGGCTACACCTTC CASSPSGDYGYTF
TRBJ2-5 TRBV3-1/TRBV3-2 NA NA TGTGCCAGCAGCCAAGATCCTTGGGAGTCAGCGTACCAAGAGACCCAGTACTTC CASSQDPWESAYQETQYF
TRBJ1-5 TRBV27 NA NA TGTGCCAGCAGTTTAAGGGGTCAGCCCCAGCATTTT CASSLRGQPQHF
TRBJ2-1 TRBV6-2/TRBV6-3 TRBD2 NA TGTGCCAGCAGTTACTCCAGGGTAGCGGGGGTATATGAGCAGTTCTTC CASSYSRVAGVYEQFF
TRBJ1-2 TRBV19 NA NA TGTGCCAGTAGTGCATTTCGAGGGAACCTCTATGGCTACACCTTC CASSAFRGNLYGYTF
TRBJ2-1 TRBV5-1 NA NA TGCGCCAGCAACCCGGAGGGGTTGACCACCAATGAGCAGTTCTTC CASNPEGLTTNEQFF
TRBJ1-1 TRBV19 NA NA TGTGCCAGTAGGTTTAGGGGGAACACTGAAGCTTTCTTT CASRFRGNTEAFF
TRBJ2-7 TRBV20-1 NA NA TGCAGTGCTAGAAGTGGCCACGAGCAGTACTTC CSARSGHEQYF
TRBJ1-1 TRBV11-2 NA NA TGTGCCAGCAGCTTCATGTCTCAACAGGGCCTGGCTTTCTTT CASSFMSQQGLAFF
TRBJ1-1 TRBV19 NA few TGTGCCAGTAGTATCTTCACAGCGGGAAACACTGAAGCTTTCTTT CASSIFTAGNTEAFF
TRBJ2-5 TRBV2 TRBD2 NA TGTGCCAGCAGGGCCGCTAGCGGGGGGCGAGGCCAAGAGACCCAGTACTTC CASRAASGGRGQETQYF
TRBJ2-7 TRBV3-1/TRBV3-2 NA NA TGTGCCAGCAGCCAAGATCGCGGGAAAGGGTCCTACGAGCAGTACTTC CASSQDRGKGSYEQYF
TRBJ1-2 TRBV11-1 NA NA TGTGCCAGCAGCTTAGTTTCGCGACATCTTCCTTACTTC CASSLVSRHLPYF
TRBJ2-7 TRBV3-1/TRBV3-2 NA NA TGTGCCAGCAGCCAAGATCCTGGAGGGAACTACGAGCAGTACTTC CASSQDPGGNYEQYF
TRBJ1-2 TRBV5-4 NA NA TGTGCCAGCAGCTTGTACGGCGAGGGTTTCTGGGAACATGGCTACACCTTC CASSLYGEGFWEHGYTF
TRBJ2-6 TRBV5-5 TRBD1 few TGTGCCAGCAGCAAGGGACAGTCGAGCTCTGGGGCCAACGTCCTGACTTTC CASSKGQSSSGANVLTF
TRBJ2-1 TRBV19 TRBD1 NA TGTGCCAGTACCCAATACGGACAGGGAGGATACAATGAGCAGTTCTTC CASTQYGQGGYNEQFF
TRBJ2-1 TRBV23-1 TRBD1 NA TGCGCCAGCAGTGTTAGGACAGGGGACCTCAACCTCCTCTTC CASSVRTGDLNLLF
TRBJ1-1 TRBV7-9 NA NA TGTGCCAGCAGCCGATATCCTACAGCGAACACTGAAGCTTTCTTT CASSRYPTANTEAFF
TRBJ2-7 TRBV5-4 NA NA TGTGCCAGCAGCTTGGGTGGGGGGGCGAGGGAGCAGTACTTC CASSLGGGAREQYF
TRBJ2-2 TRBV7-2 TRBD2 once TGTGCCAGCAGCTTAGAAGCGGGGGGGATGACCGGGGAGCTGTTTTTT CASSLEAGGMTGELFF
TRBJ1-4 TRBV7-2 TRBD1 NA TGTGCCAGCAGCACGACAGGGGGCGTCCTTAATGAAAAACTGTTTTTT CASSTTGGVLNEKLFF
TRBJ2-2 TRBV5-1 TRBD2 NA TGCGCCAGCAGCGGGGGGGAAGGCACCGGGGAGCTGTTTTTT CASSGGEGTGELFF
TRBJ2-1 TRBV4-2 NA NA TGTGCCAGCAGCACTCTAGCCGGCAATGAGCAGTTCTTC CASSTLAGNEQFF
TRBJ2-7 TRBV30 NA NA TGTGCCTGGGCGAGGGGGGGGACCTCCTACGAGCAGTACTTC CAWARGGTSYEQYF
TRBJ2-5 TRBV28 TRBD1 NA TGTGCCAGCAGAGGTAAGACAGGGTTGGAGACCCAGTACTTC CASRGKTGLETQYF
TRBJ2-3 TRBV3-1/TRBV3-2 TRBD2 NA TGTGCCAGCAGCCAAGATCGTCTAGCGGGGACAGATACGCAGTATTTT CASSQDRLAGTDTQYF
TRBJ1-1 TRBV10-3 NA NA TGTGCCATCGCCCCAGAGGCAGTGAACACTGAAGCTTTCTTT CAIAPEAVNTEAFF
TRBJ1-6 TRBV5-4 NA NA TGTGCCAGCAGCTTGGCCGGCGGGGGGGCCACCGGGACCCTCCACTTT CASSLAGGGATGTLHF
TRBJ2-1 TRBV7-8 TRBD1 once TGTGCCAGCAGCTTAGTTCCGGGACAGGGTGGCAATGAGCAGTTCTTC CASSLVPGQGGNEQFF
TRBJ2-7 TRBV5-8 NA NA TGTGCCAGCAGCTTGGGGGGCCAGCGATACGAGCAGTACTTC CASSLGGQRYEQYF
TRBJ1-6 TRBV5-1 TRBD1 NA TGCGCCAGCAGCCTCGGACAGGATAATTCACCCCTCCACTTT CASSLGQDNSPLHF
TRBJ1-2 TRBV7-9 NA NA TGTGCCAGCATCGAGGACACTAACTATGGCTACACCTTC CASIEDTNYGYTF
TRBJ2-2 TRBV30 TRBD1 NA TGTGCCTGGAGCCCAAAAACAGGGGGCCCCGGGGAGCTGTTTTTT CAWSPKTGGPGELFF
TRBJ2-7 TRBV11-2 NA NA TGTGCCAGCAGCCGACAGGCTCTCTCCTACGAGCAGTACTTC CASSRQALSYEQYF
TRBJ1-1 TRBV19 NA once TGTGCCAGTAGCGGACACGGAATAAGTGAAGCTTTCTTT CASSGHGISEAFF
TRBJ2-1 TRBV29-1 NA NA TGCAGCGTTGAAACCCTACTAGTAAATGAGCAGTTCTTC CSVETLLVNEQFF
TRBJ2-4 TRBV9 TRBD2 once TGTGCCAGCAGCGTATCTAGCGGGGGCGGAGGGAACATTCAGTACTTC CASSVSSGGGGNIQYF
TRBJ2-7 TRBV19 TRBD1 NA TGTGCCACAACCCGGGACAGAGGCTCCTACGAGCAGTACTTC CATTRDRGSYEQYF
TRBJ1-6 TRBV14 NA NA TGTGCCAGCAGCCGCCCGTGGGGCGGCTCACCCCTCCACTTT CASSRPWGGSPLHF
TRBJ2-2 TRBV9 TRBD1 NA TGTGCCAGCAGCGTAGTCGGACAGGGGGCGGTCGGGGAGCTGTTTTTT CASSVVGQGAVGELFF
TRBJ1-2 TRBV6-5 TRBD1 NA TGTGCCAGCAGTCATCCGGGACAGGGGATTGGCTACACCTTC CASSHPGQGIGYTF
TRBJ2-3 TRBV7-3 NA NA TGTGCCAGCAGCGCCCAACAGGGTTCAGATACGCAGTATTTT CASSAQQGSDTQYF
TRBJ2-3 TRBV11-3 TRBD1 NA TGTGCCAGCAGCCACAGGGGTACAGATACGCAGTATTTT CASSHRGTDTQYF
TRBJ2-3 TRBV9 NA NA TGTGCCAGCAGCACTCGACAGAACCCTAGCACAGATACGCAGTATTTT CASSTRQNPSTDTQYF